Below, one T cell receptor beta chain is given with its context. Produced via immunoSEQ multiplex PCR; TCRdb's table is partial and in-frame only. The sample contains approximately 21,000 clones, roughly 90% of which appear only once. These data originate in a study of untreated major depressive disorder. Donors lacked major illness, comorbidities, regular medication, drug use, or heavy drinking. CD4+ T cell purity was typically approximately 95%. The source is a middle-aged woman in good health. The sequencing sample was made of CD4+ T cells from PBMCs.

The CDR3 DNA sequence: TGTGCCAGCAGCTTAGCGGGACTATCCACAGATACGCAGTATTTT. It codes for CASSLAGLSTDTQYF. V usage is TRBV7-3 and J usage is TRBJ2-3; 7 bases line up with TRBD2. The CDR3 length is 15 residues. V was pared by 2 bases and J by 2 bases, with 4 bases of the junction left unmatched. Germline V gives CDR1 SGHTA, CDR2 FQGTGA. Full variable domain (outside the CDR3, taken from reference TRBV7-3 and TRBJ2-3): GAGVSQTPSNKVTEKGKYVELRCDPISGHTALYWYRQSLGQGPEFLIYFQGTGAADDSGLPNDRFFAVRPEGSVSTLKIQRTERGDSAVYLCASSLAGLSTDTQYFGPGTRLTVL.